This passage covers 24 T cell receptor beta chains from one sample sequenced in a study of T-cell memory formation after mild COVID-19. In TCRdb, the 5' RACE reads were re-called with MiXCR into one record per CDR3 protein. The sample contains 130,000 to 150,000 distinct CDR3 sequences, under 7% of which appear only once. The sequencing sample was made of PBMCs or a T cell subset sorted from them (not recorded which). The receptors derive from an adult woman who had mild COVID-19 (a few samples of this study predate the infection). Cell type and time point are not known.

This clonotype showed up just a few times. The rearrangement links TRBV4-1 to TRBJ2-1; 14 nucleotides align to TRBD2. CDR3 length equals 17 residues. Germline V CDR1 and CDR2: MGHRA, YSYEKL. With 3 bases clipped from V and 7 bases from J, the junction kept 8 bases outside the gene matches. The CDR3 here is CASSQGTSGGLGNEQFF. The CDR3 nucleotides are TGCGCCAGCAGCCAGGGGACTAGCGGGGGCCTCGGGAATGAGCAGTTCTTC.

The chain combines TRBV7-3 with TRBJ2-2; 7 positions agree with TRBD1. CDR1 SGHTA and CDR2 FQGTGA come from the germline V gene. The CDR3 contains 15 residues. Germline trimming cut 2 bases from V and 4 bases from J; bases unmatched to any gene: 4. This CDR3 is CASSLWGTVTGELFF. The CDR3, as DNA: TGTGCCAGCAGCTTATGGGGGACAGTCACCGGGGAGCTGTTTTTT. Looking up the rest from reference TRBV7-3 and TRBJ2-2 gives the full variable domain: GAGVSQTPSNKVTEKGKYVELRCDPISGHTALYWYRQSLGQGPEFLIYFQGTGAADDSGLPNDRFFAVRPEGSVSTLKIQRTERGDSAVYLCASSLWGTVTGELFFGEGSRLTVL.

This clonotype occurred many times. V and J are TRBV5-1 and TRBJ1-2; D uncertain. This CDR3 is built from 14 residues. Germline CDR1 reads SGHRS; CDR2 reads YFSETQ. Trimming cost V 0 bases and J 0 bases, with 6 bases left between them. In nucleotides, the CDR3 is TGCGCCAGCAGCTTGGGTATCGCTAACTATGGCTACACCTTC. This gives the protein CASSLGIANYGYTF.

The genes are TRBV11-2 and TRBJ2-2; TRBD2 agrees at 13 bases. V shed 1 base, J shed 0 bases, and the junction held 2 bases outside the gene matches. The CDR3 runs to 18 residues. The germline V gene encodes CDR1 SGHAT and CDR2 FQNNGV. This chain's CDR3 is CASSLGLAGGPNTGELFF. The CDR3 DNA is TGTGCCAGCAGCTTAGGACTAGCGGGGGGTCCGAACACCGGGGAGCTGTTTTTT. Full variable domain (outside the CDR3, taken from reference TRBV11-2 and TRBJ2-2): EAGVAQSPRYKIIEKRQSVAFWCNPISGHATLYWYQQILGQGPKLLIQFQNNGVVDDSQLPKDRFSAERLKGVDSTLKIQPAKLEDSAVYLCASSLGLAGGPNTGELFFGEGSRLTVL.

This clonotype was observed many times. Compared with germline, one end of the junction differs, possibly owing to a read error. The chain employs TRBV5-1 and TRBJ2-3; 7 bases match TRBD2. The CDR3 has 14 residues. Germline V CDR1 and CDR2: SGHRS, YFSETQ. For the CDR3, the DNA is TGTGCCAGCAGCTTGGGTACTAGCGCAGATACGCAGTATTTT. Residues: CASSLGTSADTQYF.

The chain couples TRBV7-3 to TRBJ2-3; D unresolved. The V end lost 1 base, the J end lost 2 bases, and 7 bases lay between the germline ends. The CDR3 contains 14 residues. The germline gives CDR1 SGHTA, CDR2 FQGTGA. CDR3 sequence reads: CASSLKVPTDTQYF. CDR3 in DNA: TGTGCCAGCAGCTTAAAGGTCCCCACAGATACGCAGTATTTT. Based on the CDR3 plus reference TRBV7-3 and TRBJ2-3, the full variable domain is GAGVSQTPSNKVTEKGKYVELRCDPISGHTALYWYRQSLGQGPEFLIYFQGTGAADDSGLPNDRFFAVRPEGSVSTLKIQRTERGDSAVYLCASSLKVPTDTQYFGPGTRLTVL.

There are many counts of this clonotype. The V gene is TRBV6-6, the J gene TRBJ1-5; possibly TRBD1 for D (5 bases). This CDR3 has 16 amino acids. V dropped 4 bases and J dropped 5 bases, with 18 bases sitting between them. CDR1 and CDR2 (germline): MNHNY, SVGAGI (reference sequence). CDR3 nucleotides: TGTGCCAGCAGTTCACAATACCGGGACTCCGATCAGCCCCAGCATTTT. This codes for CASSSQYRDSDQPQHF.

The CDR3 reads CASSSIVGTLNNEQFF. In nucleotides, the CDR3 is TGCGCCAGCAGCTCCATTGTCGGGACACTTAACAATGAGCAGTTCTTC. The chain recombines TRBV5-1 with TRBJ2-1, with D perhaps TRBD1 (6 bases). V was trimmed by 3 bases and J by 5 bases, leaving 18 bases between them. This CDR3 has 16 residues. Germline CDR1 and CDR2: SGHRS and YFSETQ.

In this sample, this clonotype turned up a few times. The genes are TRBV25-1 and TRBJ1-5, with D hard to call. This CDR3 has 14 amino acids. V dropped 3 bases and J dropped 2 bases, with 8 bases sitting between them. CDR1 MGHDK and CDR2 SYGVNS come from the germline V gene. CDR3 DNA: TGTGCCAGCAGTGATAAGGCGGGCAATCAGCCCCAGCATTTT. This codes for CASSDKAGNQPQHF.

This clonotype was recorded many times. The chain is built from TRBV7-9 and TRBJ2-7; possible D gene TRBD2, 7 bases. V was trimmed by 1 base and J by 0 bases, leaving 16 bases between them. The germline V gene has CDR1 SEHNR and CDR2 FQNEAQ (reference sequence). The CDR3 is 17 amino acids. CDR3 coding DNA: TGTGCCAGCAGCTTAGTTGGGGGGCTAGCGGACTCCTACGAGCAGTACTTC. Translated, it gives CASSLVGGLADSYEQYF. Together with reference TRBV7-9 and TRBJ2-7, the CDR3 gives the full variable domain: DTGVSQNPRHKITKRGQNVTFRCDPISEHNRLYWYRQTLGQGPEFLTYFQNEAQLEKSRLLSDRFSAERPKGSFSTLEIQRTEQGDSAMYLCASSLVGGLADSYEQYFGPGTRLTVT.

CDR3 residues: CSVVLIAGGPHEQFF. CDR3 DNA: TGCAGCGTTGTGCTGATAGCGGGAGGGCCCCATGAGCAGTTCTTC. This chain connects TRBV29-1 to TRBJ2-1; 11 bases fit TRBD2. The germline V gene has CDR1 SQVTM and CDR2 ANQGSEA. V lost 4 bases and J lost 8; bases outside the gene matches: 10. The length of the CDR3 is 15 residues.

The rearrangement uses TRBV4-3 and TRBJ1-1; 10 bases agree with TRBD1. J gave up 4 bases and V 4 bases, and 3 bases lay outside the gene matches. This CDR3 contains 14 residues. Germline CDR1 LGHNA, CDR2 YSLEER. Written as DNA, the CDR3 is TGCGCCAGCAGCCTGACAGGGGGCCCCACTGAAGCTTTCTTT. Translating it yields CASSLTGGPTEAFF.

The chain employs TRBV11-1 and TRBJ2-1, with TRBD2 matching over 9 bases. Germline V gene lookup returns CDR1 SGHAT and CDR2 FQDESV (reference sequence). The CDR3 is made up of 19 amino acids. The trim removed 2 bases at V and 8 bases at J, leaving 19 bases unmatched. CDR3 in DNA: TGTGCCAGCAGCTTAAAGCAGGTCATAGCGGGGGTTGTAATCTATGAGCAGTTCTTC. Translating it yields CASSLKQVIAGVVIYEQFF.

This clonotype appeared many times. The chain joins TRBV9 to TRBJ2-3; D may correspond to TRBD1 or TRBD2 (6 bases each). There are 16 residues in the CDR3. Trimming removed 4 bases from V and 4 bases from J, with 19 bases in between. The germline gives CDR1 SGDLS, CDR2 YYNGEE. The CDR3 protein is CASSTSGGSSADTQYF. CDR3 bases: TGTGCCAGCAGCACCTCCGGGGGCTCAAGCGCAGATACGCAGTATTTT.

The chain is built from TRBV7-3 and TRBJ2-2; D not resolved. Germline lookup yields CDR1 SGHTA and CDR2 FQGTGA. Between the trimmed V and J ends, which lost 4 bases and 0 bases, there was a span of 6 bases. The CDR3 totals 14 residues. Here the CDR3 DNA reads TGTGCCAGCAGCTCGACTGCGAACACCGGGGAGCTGTTTTTT. Encoded protein: CASSSTANTGELFF.

This clonotype came up many times. This CDR3 reads CSAGPSAPNNEQFF. The CDR3 DNA follows: TGCAGCGCAGGGCCCAGCGCCCCAAACAATGAGCAGTTCTTC. The V and J genes are TRBV29-1 and TRBJ2-1; maybe TRBD1 (5 bases). The V gene lost 7 bases and the J gene lost 5 bases, with 18 bases spanning the gap. Germline CDR1 reads SQVTM; CDR2 reads ANQGSEA. CDR3 length equals 14 residues.

This clonotype has a count of ten or more. V and J are TRBV12-3 or TRBV12-4 and TRBJ1-2, with no clear D. V was trimmed by 5 bases and J by 3 bases, leaving 4 bases between them. The CDR3 runs to 11 residues. CDR3 sequence: CASSSYYGYTF. CDR3 in DNA: TGTGCCAGCAGTAGCTACTATGGCTACACCTTC.

This clonotype was counted many times. CDR3 protein: CASSPIQGGYGNEQFF. DNA of the CDR3: TGTGCCAGCAGCCCCATACAGGGTGGGTATGGTAATGAGCAGTTCTTC. This chain connects TRBV11-2 to TRBJ2-1, with D possibly being TRBD1 (6 bases). CDR1 and CDR2 from the germline V gene are SGHAT and FQNNGV. The CDR3 consists of 16 residues. The ends were cut back, 5 bases at V and 7 bases at J, with 21 bases in the middle.

This clonotype was picked up a small number of times. The chain has TRBV12-3 or TRBV12-4 and TRBJ1-4; 10 bases line up with TRBD1. The ends lost 8 bases at V and 8 bases at J; junction bases unmatched: 8. The CDR3 spans 14 residues. In DNA form, the CDR3 reads TGTGCCAGCGGGGCGACAGGGGGCGCGGAAAAACTGTTTTTT. Protein product: CASGATGGAEKLFF.

This clonotype was seen a few times. The V and J genes are TRBV24-1 and TRBJ2-3; 9 bases agree with TRBD2. Per the germline V gene, CDR1 is KGHDR and CDR2 is SFDVKD. This CDR3 is 19 amino acids long. After removal of 0 bases from V and 1 base from J, the junction contained 10 bases not matched to a gene. CDR3 protein: CATSDLPEREERGTDTQYF. CDR3 DNA: TGTGCCACCAGTGATTTGCCGGAGCGGGAGGAGCGGGGCACAGATACGCAGTATTTT.

This clonotype has ten or more counts. V gene TRBV24-1 combines with J gene TRBJ2-3; D is unresolved. This CDR3 has 15 residues. Germline CDR1 is KGHDR and CDR2 is SFDVKD. V was trimmed by 4 bases and J by 5 bases, leaving 15 bases between them. The CDR3 protein is CATSDPRTRGDTQYF. The CDR3 DNA follows: TGTGCCACCAGTGACCCTCGGACCCGCGGAGATACGCAGTATTTT.

This clonotype was found many times. The gene calls are TRBV5-5 and TRBJ1-3; D gene uncertain. Germline V gene lookup returns CDR1 SGHKS and CDR2 YYEKEE (reference sequence). The CDR3 is made up of 15 amino acids. V lost 6 bases and J lost 0, with 13 bases in between. CDR3 region: CASMPDIFSGNTIYF. The CDR3 region has the DNA TGTGCCAGCATGCCGGATATATTCTCTGGAAACACCATATATTTT.

This clonotype has only a few counts. The chain uses TRBV7-2 and TRBJ2-5; perhaps TRBD2 as D (5 bases). This CDR3 contains 14 residues. V was cut by 4 bases and J by 4 bases, with 13 bases left in between. The germline V gene encodes CDR1 SGHTA and CDR2 FQGNSA. For the CDR3, the DNA is TGTGCCAGCAGCTCCCGCGGGTACGGAGAGACCCAGTACTTC. This translates into CASSSRGYGETQYF.

This clonotype has at least ten counts. The chain is built from TRBV20-1 and TRBJ2-4, with 14 bases matching TRBD2. The length of the CDR3 is 18 residues. The V gene end was trimmed by 3 bases and the J gene end by 0 bases; junction bases not matched to a gene: 7. Germline values: CDR1 DFQATT, CDR2 SNEGSKA (reference sequence). The CDR3 protein is CSARKTSGGAEAKNIQYF. The CDR3, as DNA: TGCAGTGCTAGGAAGACTAGCGGGGGGGCGGAAGCCAAAAACATTCAGTACTTC.